This paragraph reports one TCR beta chain. No antigen is known for it. Germline trimming cut 5 bases from V and 0 bases from J; bases unmatched to any gene: 1. This CDR3 region has 13 residues. Germline CDR1 and CDR2: SEHNR and FQNEAQ (reference sequence). This sample was included in a study of neurological immune-mediated disorders. Synthesis of cDNA was carried out by template-switch 5'RACE. The reaction used 10-nucleotide random UMIs. Over 190 million TCR-beta sequences from 15-18 subjects came out of each sequencing run. TCRdb redid the calling of the 5' RACE reads with MiXCR, one entry per CDR3 protein. The sample consists of 3,500 to 5,000 distinct CDR3 sequences, approximately 32% of them appearing once. Study-level points and caveats: Across subjects, no CDR3 amino acid sequence appeared in expanded clones of more than one subject, a finding that suggested private repertoires in all groups.

The TCR was taken from a man aged 50-59 years with HTLV-1-associated myelopathy (HAM/TSP). The chain recombines TRBV7-9 with TRBJ2-7; TRBD1 aligns across 7 bases. Sequencing used CD8+ T cells from blood. DNA of the CDR3: TGTGCCAGCAGCCGGGACAGCTCCTACGAGCAGTACTTC. Protein sequence: CASSRDSSYEQYF.